A few counts support the clone carrying this TCR beta chain. What it binds is not known. Other DNA sequences within the sample encode an identical CDR3. Participants comprised healthy donors of bone marrow. PCR primers comprised 60 Vbeta and 13 Jbeta primers. The protocol was immunoSEQ multiplex PCR, while the TCRdb copy is restricted to in-frame clones and leaves out a portion. This table holds some 120,000 clones, over 8% found once. This sample stems from a study of cytomegalovirus exposure and HLA in healthy donors. The V end was cut by 2 bases, the J end by 2 bases, with 9 bases between. There are 14 residues in the CDR3. Germline loops: CDR1 MNHEY, CDR2 SVGAGI. Study conclusions and caveats: The study labeled 150 or so TCR beta chains cytomegalovirus-associated.

The specimen was PBMCs. V usage is TRBV6-5 and J usage is TRBJ1-1; D is uncertain. This TCR came from a man aged 35 to 55 in good health and CMV-seronegative. This CDR3 is CASSYGRLNTEAFF. For the CDR3, the DNA is TGTGCCAGCAGTTACGGCAGGCTAAACACTGAAGCTTTCTTT.